This is a list of T cell receptor beta chains from one sample in a study of neurological immune-mediated disorders. TCRdb re-analysed the 5' RACE reads in MiXCR, keeping a single row per CDR3 protein. The table records 65,000 to 70,000 distinct CDR3 sequences, around 3.9% of them present only once. The specimen sequenced was PBMCs. The source is a man aged 25-40 years with multiple sclerosis. CDR3s include the opening cysteine and the closing phenylalanine or tryptophan. The D gene is left open where the match is weak. Some rows mark clone size as missing; the rest say once, few, many or name a class of expanded clone.

cdr3_aa cdr3_nt j_call d_call clone_size v_call
CASSTGPGNTGELFF TGCGCCAGCAGCACGGGGCCTGGGAACACCGGGGAGCTGTTTTTT TRBJ2-2 . many TRBV5-1
CASSLAGENQPQNF TGTGCCAGCAGCTTAGCAGGGGAAAATCAGCCCCAGAATTTT TRBJ1-5 . . TRBV7-9
CSAGRRGGWTGELFF TGCAGTGCCGGCCGGCGGGGGGGTTGGACCGGGGAGCTGTTTTTT TRBJ2-2 TRBD2 many TRBV20-1
CSARDYALAGSYEQYF TGCAGTGCTAGAGATTATGCTTTAGCGGGGTCCTACGAGCAGTACTTC TRBJ2-7 TRBD2 many TRBV20-1
CASSESTYEQYF TGTGCCAGCAGTGAGTCTACCTACGAGCAGTACTTC TRBJ2-7 . . TRBV6-1
CASSWGQGWGEKLFF TGTGCCAGCAGCTGGGGACAGGGCTGGGGTGAAAAACTGTTTTTT TRBJ1-4 TRBD1 many TRBV5-5
CSVEAVNLKGTGELFF TGCAGCGTTGAAGCGGTCAACCTTAAGGGCACCGGGGAGCTGTTTTTT TRBJ2-2 . many TRBV29-1
CASSLTGGAAQYF TGTGCCAGCAGCCTGACAGGGGGCGCGGCCCAGTACTTC TRBJ2-5 TRBD1 many TRBV5-5
CASSLTLAGGPGDTQYF TGTGCCAGCAGCTTAACTCTGGCGGGGGGGCCGGGGGATACGCAGTATTTT TRBJ2-3 TRBD2 many TRBV7-9
CASSFLRGNQPQNF TGTGCCAGCAGCTTCTTACGGGGCAATCAGCCCCAGAATTTT TRBJ1-5 . . TRBV6-2/TRBV6-3
CASSQDWGTGVEKLFF TGTGCCAGCAGCCAAGATTGGGGGACAGGGGTTGAAAAACTGTTTTTT TRBJ1-4 TRBD1 few TRBV3-1
CSARDLGRRGAKNIQYF TGCAGTGCTAGAGATCTGGGCAGAAGGGGAGCCAAAAACATTCAGTACTTC TRBJ2-4 . many TRBV20-1
CASSAGQEGEKLFF TGTGCCAGCAGCGCGGGACAGGAGGGTGAAAAACTGTTTTTT TRBJ1-4 TRBD1 many TRBV7-9
CASSPTGGELFF TGTGCCAGCAGCCCCACCGGCGGGGAGCTGTTTTTT TRBJ2-2 . many TRBV7-3